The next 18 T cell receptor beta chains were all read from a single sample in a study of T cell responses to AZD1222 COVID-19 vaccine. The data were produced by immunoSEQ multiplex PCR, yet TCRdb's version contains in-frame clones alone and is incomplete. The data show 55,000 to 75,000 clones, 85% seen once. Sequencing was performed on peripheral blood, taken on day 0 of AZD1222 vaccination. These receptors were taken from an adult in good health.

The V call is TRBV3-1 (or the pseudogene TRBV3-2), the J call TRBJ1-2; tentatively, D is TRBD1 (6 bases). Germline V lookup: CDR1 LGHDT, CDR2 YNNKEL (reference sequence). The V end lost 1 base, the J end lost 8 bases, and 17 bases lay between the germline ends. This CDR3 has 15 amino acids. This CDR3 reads CASSQGFGGADGYTF. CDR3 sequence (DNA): TGTGCCAGCAGCCAAGGATTTGGGGGCGCGGACGGCTACACCTTC.

CDR3 residues: CATNGQGPSYEQYF. DNA for the CDR3: TGTGCCACTAATGGACAGGGTCCCTCCTACGAGCAGTACTTC. The chain uses TRBV2 and TRBJ2-7; 8 bases align to TRBD1. The ends lost 10 bases at V and 0 bases at J; junction bases unmatched: 8. The CDR3 has 14 residues. CDR1 is SNHLY, CDR2 FYNNEI, per germline. Supplemented by reference TRBV2 and TRBJ2-7, the full variable domain reads EPEVTQTPSHQVTQMGQEVILRCVPISNHLYFYWYRQILGQKVEFLVSFYNNEISEKSEIFDDQFSVERPDGSNFTLKIRSTKLEDSAMYFCATNGQGPSYEQYFGPGTRLTVT.

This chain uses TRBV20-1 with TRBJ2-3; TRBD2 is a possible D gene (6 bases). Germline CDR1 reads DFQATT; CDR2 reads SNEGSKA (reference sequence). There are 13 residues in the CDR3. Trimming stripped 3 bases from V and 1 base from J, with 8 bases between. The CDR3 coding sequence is TGCAGTGCTAGTCCGGGGGGCACAGATACGCAGTATTTT. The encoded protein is CSASPGGTDTQYF.

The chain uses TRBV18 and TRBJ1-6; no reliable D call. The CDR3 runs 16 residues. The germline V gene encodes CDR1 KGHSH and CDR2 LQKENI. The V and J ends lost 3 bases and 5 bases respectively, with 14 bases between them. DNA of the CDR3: TGTGCCAGCTCACCTCCTTGGGGAAGGGATAATTCACCCCTCCACTTT. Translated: CASSPPWGRDNSPLHF. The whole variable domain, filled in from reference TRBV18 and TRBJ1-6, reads NAGVMQNPRHLVRRRGQEARLRCSPMKGHSHVYWYRQLPEEGLKFMVYLQKENIIDESGMPKERFSAEFPKEGPSILRIQQVVRGDSAAYFCASSPPWGRDNSPLHFGNGTRLTVT.

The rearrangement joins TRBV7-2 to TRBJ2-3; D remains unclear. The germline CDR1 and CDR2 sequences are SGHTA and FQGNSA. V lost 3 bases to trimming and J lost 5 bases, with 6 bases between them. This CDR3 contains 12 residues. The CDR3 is CASSFSGDTQYF. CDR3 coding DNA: TGTGCCAGCAGCTTTTCCGGAGATACGCAGTATTTT.

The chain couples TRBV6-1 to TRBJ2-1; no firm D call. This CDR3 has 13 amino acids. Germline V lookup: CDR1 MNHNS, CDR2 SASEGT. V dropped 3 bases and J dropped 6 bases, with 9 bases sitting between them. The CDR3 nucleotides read TGTGCCAGCAGTGATAACACCTCCAATGAGCAGTTCTTC. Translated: CASSDNTSNEQFF.

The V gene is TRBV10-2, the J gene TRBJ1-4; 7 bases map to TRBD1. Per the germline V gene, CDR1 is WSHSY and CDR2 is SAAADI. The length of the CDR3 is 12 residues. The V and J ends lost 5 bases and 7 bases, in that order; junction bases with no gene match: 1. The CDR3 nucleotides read TGCGCCAGCAGTCGGACAGGTGAAAAACTGTTTTTT. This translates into CASSRTGEKLFF.

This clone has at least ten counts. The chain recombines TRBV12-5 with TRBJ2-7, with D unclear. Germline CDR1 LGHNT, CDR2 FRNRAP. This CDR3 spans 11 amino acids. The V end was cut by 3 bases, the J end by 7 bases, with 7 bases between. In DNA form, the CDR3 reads TGTGCTAGTGGTTTATTATGGGAGCAGTACTTC. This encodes CASGLLWEQYF.

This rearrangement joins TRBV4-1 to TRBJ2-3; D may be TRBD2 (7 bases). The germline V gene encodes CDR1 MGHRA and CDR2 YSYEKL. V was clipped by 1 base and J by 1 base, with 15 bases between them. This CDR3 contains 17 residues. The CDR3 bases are TGCGCCAGCAGCCAAGCGGGGGGCCGATCCCGCACAGATACGCAGTATTTT. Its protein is CASSQAGGRSRTDTQYF.

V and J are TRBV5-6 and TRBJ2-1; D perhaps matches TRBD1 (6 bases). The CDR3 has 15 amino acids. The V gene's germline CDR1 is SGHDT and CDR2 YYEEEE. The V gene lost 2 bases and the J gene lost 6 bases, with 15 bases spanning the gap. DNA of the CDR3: TGTGCCAGCAGCTTTGGGGGCGCCCCCTTCAATGAGCAGTTCTTC. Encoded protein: CASSFGGAPFNEQFF. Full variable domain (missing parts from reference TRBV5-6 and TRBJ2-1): DAGVTQSPTHLIKTRGQQVTLRCSPKSGHDTVSWYQQALGQGPQFIFQYYEEEERQRGNFPDRFSGHQFPNYSSELNVNALLLGDSALYLCASSFGGAPFNEQFFGPGTRLTVL.

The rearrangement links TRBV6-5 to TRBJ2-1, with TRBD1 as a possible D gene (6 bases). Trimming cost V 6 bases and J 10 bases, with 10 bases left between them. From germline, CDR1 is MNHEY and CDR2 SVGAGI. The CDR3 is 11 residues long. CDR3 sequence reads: CASRRGGEQFF. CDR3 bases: TGTGCCAGCAGACGAGGGGGAGAGCAGTTCTTC.

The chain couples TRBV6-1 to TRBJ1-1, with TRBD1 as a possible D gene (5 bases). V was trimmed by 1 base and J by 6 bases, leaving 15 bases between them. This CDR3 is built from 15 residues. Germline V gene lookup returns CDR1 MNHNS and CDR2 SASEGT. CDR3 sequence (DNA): TGTGCCAGCAGTGAAGAACAGGAGTATAAGGCTGAAGCTTTCTTT. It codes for CASSEEQEYKAEAFF.

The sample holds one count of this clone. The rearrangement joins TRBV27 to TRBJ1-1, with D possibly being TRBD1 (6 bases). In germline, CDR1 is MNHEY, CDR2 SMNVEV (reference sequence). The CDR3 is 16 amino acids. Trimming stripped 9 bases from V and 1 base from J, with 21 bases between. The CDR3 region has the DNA TGTGCCAGAGACCCTACAGGGCTAAACTGGAACACTGAAGCTTTCTTT. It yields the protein CARDPTGLNWNTEAFF.

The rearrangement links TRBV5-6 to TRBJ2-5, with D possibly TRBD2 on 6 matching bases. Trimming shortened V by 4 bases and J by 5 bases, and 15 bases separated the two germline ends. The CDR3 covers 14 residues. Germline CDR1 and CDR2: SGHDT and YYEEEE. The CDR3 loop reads CASSPGLRRETQYF. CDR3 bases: TGTGCCAGCAGCCCGGGACTCCGGAGGGAGACCCAGTACTTC.

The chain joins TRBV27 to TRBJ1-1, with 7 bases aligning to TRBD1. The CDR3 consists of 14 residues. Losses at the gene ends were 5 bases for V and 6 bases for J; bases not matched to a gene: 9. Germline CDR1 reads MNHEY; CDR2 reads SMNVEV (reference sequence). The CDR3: CASSVRGTDSEAFF. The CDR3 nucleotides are TGTGCCAGCAGTGTCAGGGGGACAGACTCTGAAGCTTTCTTT.

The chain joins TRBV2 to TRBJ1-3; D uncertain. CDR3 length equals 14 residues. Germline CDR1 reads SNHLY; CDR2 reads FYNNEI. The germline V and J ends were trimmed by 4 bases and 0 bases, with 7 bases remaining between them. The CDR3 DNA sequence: TGTGCCAGCAGTGCGACGGTCTCTGGAAACACCATATATTTT. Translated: CASSATVSGNTIYF. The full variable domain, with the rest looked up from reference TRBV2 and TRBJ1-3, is EPEVTQTPSHQVTQMGQEVILRCVPISNHLYFYWYRQILGQKVEFLVSFYNNEISEKSEIFDDQFSVERPDGSNFTLKIRSTKLEDSAMYFCASSATVSGNTIYFGEGSWLTVV.

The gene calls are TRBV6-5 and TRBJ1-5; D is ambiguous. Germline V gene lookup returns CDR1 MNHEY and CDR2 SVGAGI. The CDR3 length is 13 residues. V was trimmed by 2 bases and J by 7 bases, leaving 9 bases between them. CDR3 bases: TGTGCCAGCAGTTACGAGGAGGGCCAGCCCCAGCATTTT. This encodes CASSYEEGQPQHF.

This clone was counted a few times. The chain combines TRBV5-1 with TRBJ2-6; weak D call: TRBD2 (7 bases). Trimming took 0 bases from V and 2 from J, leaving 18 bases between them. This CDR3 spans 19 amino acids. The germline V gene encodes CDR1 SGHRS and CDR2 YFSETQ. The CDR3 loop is CASSLVGGAGVPGANVLTF. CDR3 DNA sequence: TGCGCCAGCAGCTTGGTTGGGGGCGCGGGGGTCCCTGGGGCCAACGTCCTGACTTTC.